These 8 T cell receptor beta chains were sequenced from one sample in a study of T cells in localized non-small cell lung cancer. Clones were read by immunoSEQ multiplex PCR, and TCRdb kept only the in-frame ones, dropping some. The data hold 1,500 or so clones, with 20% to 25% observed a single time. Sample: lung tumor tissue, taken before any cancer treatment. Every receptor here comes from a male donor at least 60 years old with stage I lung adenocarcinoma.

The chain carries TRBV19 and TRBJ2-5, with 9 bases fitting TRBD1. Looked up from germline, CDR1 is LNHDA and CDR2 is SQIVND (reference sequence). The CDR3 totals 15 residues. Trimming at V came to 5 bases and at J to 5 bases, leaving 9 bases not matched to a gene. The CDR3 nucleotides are TGTGCCAGTAGTCCACAGGGGGCGCCGGGGGAGACCCAGTACTTC. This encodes CASSPQGAPGETQYF.

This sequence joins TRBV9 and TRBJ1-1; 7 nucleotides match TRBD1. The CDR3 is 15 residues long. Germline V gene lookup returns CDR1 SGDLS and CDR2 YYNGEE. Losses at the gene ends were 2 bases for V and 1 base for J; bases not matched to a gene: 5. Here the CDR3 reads CASSVIRTGNTEAFF. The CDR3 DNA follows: TGTGCCAGCAGCGTGATCAGGACAGGGAACACTGAAGCTTTCTTT. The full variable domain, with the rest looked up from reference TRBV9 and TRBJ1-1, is DSGVTQTPKHLITATGQRVTLRCSPRSGDLSVYWYQQSLDQGLQFLIQYYNGEERAKGNILERFSAQQFPDLHSELNLSSLELGDSALYFCASSVIRTGNTEAFFGQGTRLTVV.

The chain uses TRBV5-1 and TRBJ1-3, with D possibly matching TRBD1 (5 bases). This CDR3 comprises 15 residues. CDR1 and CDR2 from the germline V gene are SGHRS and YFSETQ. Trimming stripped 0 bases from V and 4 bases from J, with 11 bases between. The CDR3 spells CASSLVGGHGNTIYF. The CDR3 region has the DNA TGCGCCAGCAGCTTGGTGGGGGGTCACGGAAACACCATATATTTT.

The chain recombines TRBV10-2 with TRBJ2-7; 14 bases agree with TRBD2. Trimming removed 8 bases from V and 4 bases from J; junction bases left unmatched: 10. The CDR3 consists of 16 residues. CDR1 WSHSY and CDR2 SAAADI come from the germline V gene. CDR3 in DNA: TGCGCCAGCTTCTCCGGGACTAGCGGGAGCCGGTACGAGCAGTACTTC. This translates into CASFSGTSGSRYEQYF.

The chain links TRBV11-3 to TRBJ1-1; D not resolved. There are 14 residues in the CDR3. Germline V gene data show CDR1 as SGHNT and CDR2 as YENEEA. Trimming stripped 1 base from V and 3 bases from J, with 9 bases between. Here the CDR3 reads CASSLVGRDTEAFF. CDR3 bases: TGTGCCAGCAGCTTAGTAGGCAGAGACACTGAAGCTTTCTTT. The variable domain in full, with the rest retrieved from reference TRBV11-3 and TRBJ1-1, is EAGVVQSPRYKIIEKKQPVAFWCNPISGHNTLYWYLQNLGQGPELLIRYENEEAVDDSQLPKDRFSAERLKGVDSTLKIQPAELGDSAVYLCASSLVGRDTEAFFGQGTRLTVV.

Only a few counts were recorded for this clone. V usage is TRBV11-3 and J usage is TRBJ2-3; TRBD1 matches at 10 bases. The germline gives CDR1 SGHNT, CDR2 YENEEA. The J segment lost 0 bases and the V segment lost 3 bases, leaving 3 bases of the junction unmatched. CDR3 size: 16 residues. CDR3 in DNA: TGTGCCAGCAGCTTCAGGACAGGGGGAAGCACAGATACGCAGTATTTT. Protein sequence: CASSFRTGGSTDTQYF.

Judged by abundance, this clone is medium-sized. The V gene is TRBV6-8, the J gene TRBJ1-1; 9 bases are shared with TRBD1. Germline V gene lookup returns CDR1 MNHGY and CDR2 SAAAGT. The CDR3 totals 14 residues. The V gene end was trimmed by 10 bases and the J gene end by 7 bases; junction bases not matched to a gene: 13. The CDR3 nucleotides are TGTGCCATCAGGGAACAGGGGGCAGGAGGTGAAGCTTTCTTT. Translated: CAIREQGAGGEAFF.

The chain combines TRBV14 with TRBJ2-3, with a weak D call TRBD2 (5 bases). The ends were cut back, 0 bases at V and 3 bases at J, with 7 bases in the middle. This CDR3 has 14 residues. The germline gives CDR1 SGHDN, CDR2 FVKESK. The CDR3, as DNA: TGTGCCAGCAGCCAAGATCCGGGGACAGATACGCAGTATTTT. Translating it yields CASSQDPGTDTQYF.